This note documents a single TCR beta chain sequence. This sample was taken from a study of T cell changes during pregnancy in multiple sclerosis. Trimming stripped 0 bases from V and 1 base from J, with 7 bases between. Germline lookup yields CDR1 SGHRS and CDR2 YFSETQ. The CDR3 has 14 residues. TCRdb keeps only in-frame clones here, not all; method: immunoSEQ multiplex PCR. This table has roughly 64,000 clones, roughly 90% appearing once. This sequence originates from a female donor with multiple sclerosis, enrolled in a pregnancy study. The sample consisted of peripheral blood, taken in the second trimester of pregnancy. The V gene is TRBV5-1, the J gene TRBJ1-1; D is undetermined. CDR3 sequence: CASSLGGWNTEAFF. The DNA for the CDR3 is TGCGCCAGCAGCTTGGGCGGGTGGAACACTGAAGCTTTCTTT.